The present entry profiles one T cell receptor beta chain with its context. The antigen is not known. Synthesis of cDNA was carried out by template-switch 5'RACE. The reaction used 10-nucleotide random UMIs. TCRdb reprocessed the 5' RACE reads via MiXCR and lists one record per CDR3 protein. This table holds some 95,000 distinct CDR3 sequences, about 3.8% found once. This sample was taken from a study of neurological immune-mediated disorders. Study-level results: When grouped phylogenetically, the repertoires of 18 of the 34 multiple sclerosis patients fell together in one related-CDR3 cluster, which is a possible signature. None of the CDR3 amino acid sequences of expanded clones recurred across subjects, suggesting private repertoires in all groups.

Trimming left V 4 bases short and J 5 bases short, with 9 bases between. CDR1 and CDR2 from the germline V gene are SGDLS and YYNGEE. The CDR3 contains 12 residues. The unsorted libraries were prepared from 2 million PBMCs (stored at -80 C). This receptor was obtained from a woman between 18 and 29 years old with multiple sclerosis. The sequenced sample was PBMCs. The genes are TRBV9 and TRBJ2-5; no reliable D call. The CDR3 DNA follows: TGTGCCAGCAGCTCCAGTGGTGAGACCCAGTACTTC. This encodes CASSSSGETQYF. The complete variable domain, with remaining parts taken from reference TRBV9 and TRBJ2-5, reads DSGVTQTPKHLITATGQRVTLRCSPRSGDLSVYWYQQSLDQGLQFLIQYYNGEERAKGNILERFSAQQFPDLHSELNLSSLELGDSALYFCASSSSGETQYFGPGTRLLVL.